This TCR beta chain comes out of a study of CXCR3-negative and CXCR3-positive naive CD8 T cells (dated by TCRdb to the late 2010s). Study-wide context: In total, roughly 140 million TRB reads were obtained, which works out to roughly 1.5 +/- 0.3 million reads per library. For the TRBV-TRBJ cluster analysis, the naive subsets came from 5 donors, while the memory cells came from 3 donors. Data from around ten donors, pooled across two independent experiments, went into the diversity and physicochemical repertoire analyses. Broad study findings and their caveats: Naive CXCR3-negative and CXCR3-positive cells from the same donor showed similar TRBV-TRBJ usage, whereas memory cells showed distinct patterns. TRB CDR3s from CXCR3-positive naive cells showed higher hydrophobicity (lower Kidera factor 4), lower energy, and higher strength and volume indices than CXCR3-negative naive cells. Surface CD5, linked to self-reactivity in mice, was comparable between naive subsets; TCR interaction strength was therefore also inferred from TRB CDR3 physicochemical properties. Comparably high repertoire diversity was found in both naive subsets, whereas much lower repertoire diversity was found in memory CD8+ T cells. CXCR3 expression partially decreased after cryopreservation, so most assays used freshly isolated PBMCs.

Sequencer: NextSeq 550. The Human TCR Profiling Kit (MiLaboratory) was used to prepare UMI-labeled 5' RACE TRB cDNA libraries. The full amount of extracted RNA was used for cDNA synthesis, and the full amount of resulting cDNA was used for PCR amplification. Libraries were prepared in parallel with an identical number of PCR cycles. The original pipeline was this. With a minimum of two reads required per UMI, MIGEC and MiXCR pulled out about 53,000 +/- 10,000 unique UMI-labeled TRB cDNA molecules from each library. An average of approximately 40,000 +/- 10,000 functional in-frame TRB CDR3 nucleotide clonotypes without stop codons was found per library. After each sample was downsampled to 5000 UMI-labeled TRB molecules, VDJtools was used to calculate diversity metrics such as normalized Shannon-Wiener and Chao1. VDJtools was used to calculate clonotype-size-weighted physicochemical properties of the central five CDR3 residues, namely interaction energy, strength, volume and Kidera factor 4. TCRdb reprocessed the reads and provides one entry for every CDR3 protein sequence; no DNA is given. TCRdb's processing, not the study's, gives the V and J calls here. This sample's listing comprises around 81,000 distinct CDR3 sequences. The ten largest clones take up roughly 1.4% of the sample.

Per the germline V gene, LGHNA is the CDR1 and YNFKEQ is the CDR2. Reading from cysteine to phenylalanine, the CDR3 counts 16 amino acids. The record lacks a DNA sequence. For every CD8+ T cell subset, approximately 300,000 cells were flow-sorted straight into RLT lysis buffer, and each subset was sorted in triplicate. To keep memory contaminants out, a stringent definition of naive CD8+ T cells was applied: CD45RO-CCR7+CD27+CD95-. Peripheral blood mononuclear cells were isolated from buffy coats using standard density gradient centrifugation. A FACSAria III was used to flow-sort naive CD8+ T cells into CXCR3-negative and CXCR3-positive populations. Total RNA was extracted from sorted cells using an RNeasy Mini Kit. About this clonotype itself: Its antigen remains unidentified.

The sequenced sample consisted of naive CXCR3- CD8+ T cells from blood. According to the study, the label for this sample's cell subset or site signals: CD45RO-CCR7+CD27+CD95- naive CD8+ T cells lacking CXCR3 (TNR3-). The receptor was isolated from a human donor in good health. Some clones in this sample may be carry-over from other donors' samples. The chain is encoded by TRBV4-2 joined to TRBJ1-5; TCRdb's D call of TRBD1 is untestable without DNA. The CDR3 sequence is CASSQDWGGSNQPQHF.